This TCR beta chain was identified in a study of technical replicates of blood from a few donors. Sequencing was performed with immunoSEQ multiplex PCR; in TCRdb, only in-frame clones are kept and a portion is missing. There are more than 65,000 clones in the sample; approximately 91% occur only once, and under 0.5% lies in the top ten. The V and J ends lost 2 bases and 5 bases respectively, with 9 bases between them. Germline V gives CDR1 MNHEY, CDR2 SMNVEV (reference sequence). This CDR3 comprises 13 residues. The receptor was derived from a human donor in good health. The chain recombines TRBV27 with TRBJ1-1; D is perhaps TRBD1 (5 bases). Material: T cells isolated from PBMCs. The CDR3 nucleotides read TGTGCCAGCAGTTTAAAAAAGGGGACTGAAGCTTTCTTT. Protein sequence: CASSLKKGTEAFF.